This record concerns one T cell receptor beta chain sequence. This specimen comes from a study of blood T cell repertoires in COVID-19. Across the whole study: COVID-19 samples collected from the United States, Italy and Spain covered acute and convalescent phases. From T cells, B-cell-depleted T cells, or PBMCs came the material, which was cDNA or gDNA.

Assay used: immunoSEQ multiplex PCR; TCRdb lists only in-frame clones, some missing. The data show 65,000 to 70,000 clones, around 80% seen once. This CDR3 is 15 amino acids long. CDR1 and CDR2 (germline): SEHNR, FQNEAQ (reference sequence). Trimming shortened V by 4 bases and J by 4 bases, and 15 bases separated the two germline ends. The receptor was isolated from a human donor in a cohort sampled during active COVID-19. The sequenced material came from peripheral blood. The chain carries TRBV7-9 and TRBJ2-3; tentative D call: TRBD1 (6 bases). CDR3 sequence (DNA): TGTGCCAGCAGCTCCTGGACAGCCTCCTCAGATACGCAGTATTTT. Encoded protein: CASSSWTASSDTQYF.